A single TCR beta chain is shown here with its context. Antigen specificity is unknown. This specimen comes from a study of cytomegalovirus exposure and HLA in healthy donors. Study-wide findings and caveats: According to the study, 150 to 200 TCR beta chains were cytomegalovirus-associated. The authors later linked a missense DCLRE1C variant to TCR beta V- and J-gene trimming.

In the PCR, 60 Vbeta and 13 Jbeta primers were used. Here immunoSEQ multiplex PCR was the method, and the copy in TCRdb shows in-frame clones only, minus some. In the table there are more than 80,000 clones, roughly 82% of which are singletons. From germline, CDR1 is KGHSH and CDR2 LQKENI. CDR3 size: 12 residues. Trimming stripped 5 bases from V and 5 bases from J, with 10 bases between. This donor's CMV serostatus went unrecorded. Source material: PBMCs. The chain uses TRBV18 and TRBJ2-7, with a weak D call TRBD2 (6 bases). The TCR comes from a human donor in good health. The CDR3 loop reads CASSTGAHEQYF. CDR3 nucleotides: TGTGCCAGCTCAACGGGAGCCCACGAGCAGTACTTC.